A single sample is the source of the 27 T cell receptor beta chains below, sequenced in a study of OX40 agonist ivuxolimab in advanced cancers. Repertoires were generated with immunoSEQ multiplex PCR, while TCRdb's copy carries only in-frame clones and drops some. The table records about 73,000 clones, around 89% of them present only once. This sample comprised CD4+ or CD8+ T cells sorted from blood, obtained in a trial of the OX40 agonist ivuxolimab. The receptors derive from an adult with an advanced solid tumor such as melanoma, head and neck, liver or kidney cancer.

This chain's CDR3 is CASSFFDGYTF. As DNA, the CDR3 is TGTGCCAGCAGTTTCTTTGATGGCTACACCTTC. The chain joins TRBV28 to TRBJ1-2; D gene uncertain. Germline values: CDR1 MDHEN, CDR2 SYDVKM. Trimming took 3 bases from V and 6 from J, leaving 5 bases between them. The CDR3 spans 11 residues.

The V and J genes are TRBV4-1 and TRBJ2-1; 10 bases agree with TRBD1. The CDR3 extends over 14 amino acids. Germline values: CDR1 MGHRA, CDR2 YSYEKL. With 5 bases clipped from V and 5 bases from J, the junction kept 3 bases outside the gene matches. CDR3 residues: CASSYGTGDNEQFF. CDR3 DNA sequence: TGCGCCAGCAGCTACGGGACAGGGGACAATGAGCAGTTCTTC.

The rearrangement links TRBV28 to TRBJ2-1; 7 bases are shared with TRBD2. The CDR3 covers 15 residues. Trimming cost V 3 bases and J 4 bases; bases outside gene matches: 6. CDR1 and CDR2 (germline): MDHEN, SYDVKM. DNA of the CDR3: TGTGCCAGCAGTTTCGGGGCTAGCGGATACAATGAGCAGTTCTTC. Amino acids: CASSFGASGYNEQFF.

The J gene is TRBJ1-3, the V gene TRBV29-1; TRBD1 agrees at 8 bases. CDR1 and CDR2 from the germline V gene are SQVTM and ANQGSEA. This CDR3 region has 14 residues. V was clipped by 4 bases and J by 0 bases; unmatched bases: 2. The CDR3 is CSVVTGGSGNTIYF. The CDR3 coding sequence is TGCAGCGTTGTAACAGGGGGCTCTGGAAACACCATATATTTT.

The chain carries TRBV7-8 and TRBJ2-3, with D possibly being TRBD2 (6 bases). Trimming removed 0 bases from V and 6 bases from J, with 10 bases in between. CDR3 length: 14 residues. Germline CDR1 is SGHVS and CDR2 is FQNEAQ. The CDR3 loop reads CASSLADGSDTQYF. CDR3 DNA sequence: TGTGCCAGCAGCTTAGCAGACGGGAGTGATACGCAGTATTTT.

This clone was found a few times. The rearrangement joins TRBV2 to TRBJ1-2; 7 bases agree with TRBD1. Germline V gene lookup returns CDR1 SNHLY and CDR2 FYNNEI. This CDR3 is 14 amino acids long. J gave up 4 bases and V 6 bases, and 8 bases lay outside the gene matches. CDR3 sequence (DNA): TGTGCCAGCAGCTGGACAGGACCAGGCTATGGCTACACCTTC. This gives the protein CASSWTGPGYGYTF.

This clone turned up a few times. The chain has TRBV29-1 and TRBJ1-1; D is perhaps TRBD1 (6 bases). V lost 4 bases and J lost 0, with 12 bases in between. This CDR3 spans 14 amino acids. Germline V gene lookup returns CDR1 SQVTM and CDR2 ANQGSEA. The CDR3 coding sequence is TGCAGCGTTGCCGGACAGCTTATGAACACTGAAGCTTTCTTT. Its protein is CSVAGQLMNTEAFF.

The chain couples TRBV30 to TRBJ2-7, with a possible D match to TRBD1 (6 bases). The CDR3 covers 14 residues. Germline loops: CDR1 GTSNPN, CDR2 SVGIG (reference sequence). Trimming took off 2 bases at V and 4 bases at J, with 15 bases between the two ends. CDR3 coding DNA: TGTGCCTGGAGTTTCGACAGGTCGTCATACGAGCAGTACTTC. Translated: CAWSFDRSSYEQYF.

Written as DNA, the CDR3 is TGTGCCACCAGCAGAGATCACTCCTACGAGCAGTACTTC. Encoded protein: CATSRDHSYEQYF. The rearrangement links TRBV15 to TRBJ2-7; D not resolved. The CDR3 runs to 13 residues. Germline CDR1 and CDR2: LNHNV and YYDKDF (reference sequence). Trimming took 0 bases from V and 0 from J, leaving 3 bases between them.

This clone was found a few times. The V gene is TRBV27, the J gene TRBJ1-2; D is ambiguous. Per the germline V gene, CDR1 is MNHEY and CDR2 is SMNVEV (reference sequence). The V and J ends lost 6 bases and 6 bases respectively, with 11 bases between them. This CDR3 contains 12 residues. The chain's CDR3 is CASRGGLHGYTF. The CDR3 region has the DNA TGTGCCAGCAGAGGAGGATTGCATGGCTACACCTTC.

The V gene is TRBV28, the J gene TRBJ1-4; possible D gene TRBD1, 6 bases. This CDR3 is built from 16 residues. V was pared by 4 bases and J by 3 bases, with 15 bases between. Germline V gene sequence: CDR1 MDHEN, CDR2 SYDVKM. CDR3 DNA sequence: TGTGCCAGCAGTTCGGCCCACAGGGCCTCTAATGAAAAACTGTTTTTT. Its protein is CASSSAHRASNEKLFF.

The chain has TRBV5-1 and TRBJ1-1; 7 bases fit TRBD1. V shed 0 bases, J shed 4 bases, and the junction held 6 bases outside the gene matches. Germline assignment: CDR1 SGHRS and CDR2 YFSETQ. This CDR3 spans 15 amino acids. The CDR3 DNA sequence: TGCGCCAGCAGCTTGGCTACAGGGGCCGGCACTGAAGCTTTCTTT. This encodes CASSLATGAGTEAFF.

The J gene is TRBJ2-3, the V gene TRBV30; TRBD2 matches at 9 bases. CDR1 and CDR2 from the germline V gene are GTSNPN and SVGIG (reference sequence). This CDR3 comprises 16 residues. Trimming at V came to 2 bases and at J to 4 bases, leaving 10 bases not matched to a gene. The chain's CDR3 is CAWSPGGLASADTQYF. CDR3 coding DNA: TGTGCCTGGAGTCCCGGGGGACTAGCAAGTGCAGATACGCAGTATTTT.

This clone occurred a few times. CDR3 DNA sequence: TGTGCCTGGAGTGTACCTCAACAAACGTGGGGCCAGCCCCAGCATTTT. Its protein is CAWSVPQQTWGQPQHF. The chain joins TRBV30 to TRBJ1-5, with D possibly matching TRBD1 (5 bases). Trimming pared 0 bases from V and 7 bases from J, leaving 19 bases between. CDR3 length: 16 amino acids. Germline CDR1 and CDR2: GTSNPN and SVGIG (reference sequence).

The chain recombines TRBV21-1 with TRBJ1-2. TRBV21-1 is recorded as a pseudogene. The CDR3 extends over 15 amino acids. The CDR3 spells CASSTLRDDPHGYTF. DNA for the CDR3: TGTGCCAGCAGCACCCTCAGGGACGACCCCCATGGCTACACCTTC.

This clone was seen once. The gene calls are TRBV6-1 and TRBJ2-1; D possibly corresponds to TRBD2 (6 bases). CDR1 MNHNS and CDR2 SASEGT come from the germline V gene. V lost 5 bases, J lost 6 bases, and 8 bases lay in between. The CDR3 spans 12 residues. CDR3 amino acids: CASSSSVNEQFF. CDR3 bases: TGTGCCAGCAGTTCTAGCGTCAATGAGCAGTTCTTC.

V and J are TRBV6-6 and TRBJ2-7, with D possibly being TRBD1 or TRBD2 (6 bases each). Germline V gene lookup returns CDR1 MNHNY and CDR2 SVGAGI (reference sequence). The CDR3 length is 15 residues. V shed 7 bases and J shed 2 bases, with 18 bases lying between them. The CDR3: CASTEGGLPPYEQYF. CDR3 nucleotides: TGTGCCAGCACCGAGGGGGGACTTCCCCCCTACGAGCAGTACTTC.

The chain combines TRBV14 with TRBJ1-1; possibly TRBD1 for D (5 bases). With 1 base removed from V and 4 bases from J, the gap between germline ends came to 13 bases. CDR3 length: 15 residues. The germline V gene has CDR1 SGHDN and CDR2 FVKESK. CDR3 amino acids: CASSQVAGVSTEAFF. As DNA, the CDR3 is TGTGCCAGCAGCCAAGTCGCGGGGGTGAGCACTGAAGCTTTCTTT.

The chain employs TRBV19 and TRBJ2-7, with unresolved D. Trimming left V 5 bases short and J 7 bases short, with 15 bases between. Germline V gene data show CDR1 as LNHDA and CDR2 as SQIVND (reference sequence). This CDR3 region has 13 residues. As DNA, the CDR3 is TGTGCCAGTAGTGCCCGTGGGGTAGGGGAGCAGTACTTC. This gives the protein CASSARGVGEQYF.

The V and J genes are TRBV7-2 and TRBJ2-1; D possibly uses TRBD1 or TRBD2 (5 bases each). CDR3 size: 14 residues. V was clipped by 0 bases and J by 8 bases, with 11 bases between them. Per the germline V gene, CDR1 is SGHTA and CDR2 is FQGNSA. This CDR3 reads CASSLAGALHEQFF. Here the CDR3 DNA reads TGTGCCAGCAGCTTAGCCGGGGCGCTACATGAGCAGTTCTTC.

This chain joins TRBV15 and TRBJ1-4; D remains unclear. The CDR3 has 15 residues. The V and J ends lost 1 base and 5 bases respectively, with 11 bases between them. Germline values: CDR1 LNHNV, CDR2 YYDKDF (reference sequence). The CDR3 sequence is CATSRGKGGNEKLFF. CDR3 DNA sequence: TGTGCCACCAGCAGAGGAAAGGGAGGGAATGAAAAACTGTTTTTT.

This clone was observed a single time. The chain combines TRBV5-4 with TRBJ2-5; D is perhaps TRBD2 (5 bases). V lost 4 bases, J lost 5 bases, and 15 bases lay in between. This CDR3 is 14 amino acids long. Per the germline V gene, CDR1 is SGHNT and CDR2 is YYREEE (reference sequence). CDR3 in amino acids: CASSATRADETQYF. In DNA form, the CDR3 reads TGTGCCAGCAGCGCCACTAGAGCTGATGAGACCCAGTACTTC. Using reference TRBV5-4 and TRBJ2-5 for the parts outside the CDR3, the full variable domain is ETGVTQSPTHLIKTRGQQVTLRCSSQSGHNTVSWYQQALGQGPQFIFQYYREEENGRGNFPPRFSGLQFPNYSSELNVNALELDDSALYLCASSATRADETQYFGPGTRLLVL.

The chain employs TRBV29-1 and TRBJ2-5; 7 nucleotides align to TRBD2. CDR3 size: 13 residues. Germline V gene data show CDR1 as SQVTM and CDR2 as ANQGSEA. The V and J ends lost 0 bases and 3 bases, in that order; junction bases with no gene match: 1. CDR3 region: CSVEDGGKETQYF. The DNA for the CDR3 is TGCAGCGTTGAAGACGGGGGGAAAGAGACCCAGTACTTC. The variable domain in full, completed from reference TRBV29-1 and TRBJ2-5, reads SAVISQKPSRDICQRGTSLTIQCQVDSQVTMMFWYRQQPGQSLTLIATANQGSEATYESGFVIDKFPISRPNLTFSTLTVSNMSPEDSSIYLCSVEDGGKETQYFGPGTRLLVL.

V gene TRBV28 combines with J gene TRBJ1-2; 12 bases map to TRBD1. Germline lookup yields CDR1 MDHEN and CDR2 SYDVKM. The CDR3 has 16 residues. The V segment lost 5 bases and the J segment 7 bases; nucleotides outside the gene matches: 11. The CDR3 DNA sequence: TGTGCCAGCAGTACATCCGGGACAGGGGGCAGCGGTGGCTACACCTTC. Translation gives CASSTSGTGGSGGYTF.

The rearrangement joins TRBV6-1 to TRBJ1-5; D call uncertain. Germline CDR1 is MNHNS and CDR2 is SASEGT. V lost 4 bases, J lost 0 bases, and 10 bases lay in between. The CDR3 has 15 residues. DNA for the CDR3: TGTGCCAGCAGTGTGGAACGGAGTAGCAATCAGCCCCAGCATTTT. It yields the protein CASSVERSSNQPQHF.

The chain is built from TRBV28 and TRBJ1-1; a possible D gene is TRBD1 (6 bases). Trimming pared 7 bases from V and 2 bases from J, leaving 17 bases between. The CDR3 is made up of 15 amino acids. Germline V gene data show CDR1 as MDHEN and CDR2 as SYDVKM. This CDR3 is CASKGGGGLNTEAFF. CDR3 DNA sequence: TGTGCCAGCAAAGGTGGGGGGGGCCTAAACACTGAAGCTTTCTTT.

CDR3 coding DNA: TGTGCCATCAGTGTCACAGATACGCAGTATTTT. It specifies CAISVTDTQYF. The chain carries TRBV10-3 and TRBJ2-3; D gene ambiguous. Germline V lookup: CDR1 ENHRY, CDR2 SYGVKD. CDR3 length: 11 amino acids. Trimming left V 4 bases short and J 2 bases short, with 1 base between.